The clone carrying this TCR beta chain was observed a few times. Antigen specificity is unknown. The data originate from a study of T cells in localized non-small cell lung cancer. Study findings and constraints: A raised T cell density in blood coincided with lengthier overall survival. Uninvolved adjacent lung showed peak T cell clonality, exceeding tumor.

Assay used: immunoSEQ multiplex PCR; TCRdb lists only in-frame clones, some missing. The repertoire holds about 74,000 clones, with less than 85% as singletons. The TCR comes from a female donor older than 55 with stage I lung adenocarcinoma. The sequences come from peripheral blood, collected before any cancer treatment.

The CDR3 bases are TGTGCCAGCAGCCAAGGGCCACCACGTGAAAAACTGTTTTTT. This encodes CASSQGPPREKLFF. This rearrangement joins TRBV14 to TRBJ1-4, with D uncertain. This CDR3 has 14 residues. Germline V lookup: CDR1 SGHDN, CDR2 FVKESK. The V end was cut by 1 base, the J end by 7 bases, with 10 bases between.